Shown below are 23 T cell receptor beta chains from a single sample sequenced in a study. Using immunoSEQ multiplex PCR, the repertoire was profiled, and TCRdb retains in-frame clones only, with some absent. The sample has about 50,000 clones, over 85% seen once. The sample taken for sequencing was PBMCs. These receptors all stem from a man aged 35 to 55 with rheumatoid arthritis.

This CDR3 is CASSYSGSNTEAFF. In DNA, the CDR3 is TGTGCCAGCAGTTACTCCGGGTCGAACACTGAAGCTTTCTTT. The chain carries TRBV6-5 and TRBJ1-1, with unresolved D. The CDR3 spans 14 residues. Germline values: CDR1 MNHEY, CDR2 SVGAGI. Trimming removed 0 bases from V and 1 base from J, with 6 bases in between.

The chain has TRBV10-3 and TRBJ2-7, with 8 bases identical to TRBD2. The V segment lost 3 bases and the J segment 6 bases; nucleotides outside the gene matches: 4. The CDR3 runs 13 residues. Germline V lookup: CDR1 ENHRY, CDR2 SYGVKD. The CDR3 nucleotides are TGTGCCATCAGTGACTCGGGGGGGGTCGAGCAGTACTTC. Translation gives CAISDSGGVEQYF.

The chain employs TRBV30 and TRBJ2-1; D gene uncertain. This CDR3 region has 11 residues. Germline CDR1 is GTSNPN and CDR2 is SVGIG (reference sequence). Trimming pared 1 base from V and 9 bases from J, leaving 7 bases between. This CDR3 reads CAWSEGGEQFF. CDR3 DNA sequence: TGTGCCTGGAGTGAGGGTGGTGAGCAGTTCTTC.

The CDR3, as DNA: TGCAGCGTCAAGTACGGGACAGGCATGCAAGAGACCCAGTACTTC. Amino acids: CSVKYGTGMQETQYF. The rearrangement uses TRBV29-1 and TRBJ2-5, with 8 positions matching TRBD1. The CDR3 is 15 amino acids. The V gene's germline CDR1 is SQVTM and CDR2 ANQGSEA. Unmatched junction bases numbered 11, after V lost 6 bases and J lost 2 bases.

This chain links TRBV6-2 or TRBV6-3 with TRBJ2-7; 8 nucleotides agree with TRBD2. The germline gives CDR1 MNHEY, CDR2 SVGEGT. The trim removed 6 bases at V and 4 bases at J, leaving 11 bases unmatched. This CDR3 has 15 residues. The CDR3 DNA follows: TGTGCCAGCAGCGGACTAGCCCTTGAGGATTACGAGCAGTACTTC. This gives the protein CASSGLALEDYEQYF.

This chain uses TRBV6-5 with TRBJ1-2; 9 bases line up with TRBD1. Unmatched junction bases numbered 8, after V lost 2 bases and J lost 4 bases. The CDR3 loop spans 16 amino acids. From germline, CDR1 is MNHEY and CDR2 SVGAGI. The CDR3 loop reads CASSYEPGQGTYGYTF. For the CDR3, the DNA is TGTGCCAGCAGTTACGAACCCGGACAGGGGACCTATGGCTACACCTTC.

This chain's CDR3 is CASSLGQGGGYTF. Written as DNA, the CDR3 is TGTGCCAGCAGCTTAGGGCAGGGAGGAGGCTACACCTTC. The V gene is TRBV11-2, the J gene TRBJ1-2, with D tentatively TRBD1 (5 bases). Trimming took 1 base from V and 8 from J, leaving 11 bases between them. This CDR3 has 13 amino acids. Germline V CDR1 and CDR2: SGHAT, FQNNGV.

The chain links TRBV27 to TRBJ2-1; 11 positions match TRBD2. Looked up from germline, CDR1 is MNHEY and CDR2 is SMNVEV (reference sequence). V trimming: 6 bases; J trimming: 8 bases; junction bases outside the gene matches: 3. The CDR3 is 13 residues long. CDR3 DNA sequence: TGTGCCAGCAGACTAGCGGGAGACTATGAGCAGTTCTTC. Its translation is CASRLAGDYEQFF.

This chain links TRBV5-8 with TRBJ2-5; no reliable D call. Trimming shortened V by 4 bases and J by 4 bases, and 8 bases separated the two germline ends. This CDR3 is 12 amino acids long. In germline, CDR1 is SGHTS, CDR2 YDEGEE. CDR3 coding DNA: TGTGCCAGCAGCAATCGGGCAGAGACCCAGTACTTC. Its protein is CASSNRAETQYF.

The chain carries TRBV11-2 and TRBJ2-2; 13 bases line up with TRBD2. CDR1 is SGHAT and CDR2 is FQNNGV in the germline V gene. V lost 4 bases to trimming and J lost 9 bases; unmatched junction nucleotides: 8. The CDR3 has 16 residues. The CDR3 DNA sequence: TGTGCCAGCAGCTCCCAAGGACTAGCGGGAGACAGGGAGCTGTTTTTT. It yields the protein CASSSQGLAGDRELFF.

This chain uses TRBV19 with TRBJ2-7; no firm D call. V was trimmed by 3 bases and J by 2 bases, leaving 8 bases between them. CDR3 length equals 13 residues. Germline V gene sequence: CDR1 LNHDA, CDR2 SQIVND (reference sequence). The CDR3 is CASSIQETYEQYF. As DNA, the CDR3 is TGTGCCAGTAGTATCCAGGAAACCTACGAGCAGTACTTC.

This clone has more than one count but fewer than ten. The chain recombines TRBV27 with TRBJ1-6, with no clear D. The CDR3 spans 15 residues. CDR1 MNHEY and CDR2 SMNVEV come from the germline V gene (reference sequence). The V end lost 4 bases, the J end lost 10 bases, and 17 bases lay between the germline ends. The CDR3 nucleotides are TGTGCCAGCAGTTATGTGTTGGGGAAGAGGTCACCCCTCCACTTT. Translated: CASSYVLGKRSPLHF.

The gene calls are TRBV27 and TRBJ1-6; tentatively, D is TRBD1 (5 bases). CDR1 is MNHEY, CDR2 SMNVEV, per germline (reference sequence). Trimming removed 5 bases from V and 6 bases from J, with 14 bases in between. The CDR3 length is 15 residues. The CDR3 is CASSPSPRANSPLHF. Here the CDR3 DNA reads TGTGCCAGCAGTCCCTCCCCCAGGGCTAATTCACCCCTCCACTTT.

V is TRBV12-3 or TRBV12-4 and J is TRBJ2-2; no definite D call. This CDR3 is built from 12 residues. The V end lost 6 bases, the J end lost 2 bases, and 4 bases lay between the germline ends. The CDR3 spells CASSPNTGELFF. The CDR3 DNA reads TGTGCCAGCAGCCCTAACACCGGGGAGCTGTTTTTT.

CDR3 nucleotides: TGTGCCAGCAGCCGAGGACGCTACGCCTACGAGCAGTACTTC. Translated: CASSRGRYAYEQYF. The chain is built from TRBV14 and TRBJ2-7; no clear D. The CDR3 is made up of 14 amino acids. V lost 4 bases and J lost 2, with 12 bases in between. CDR1 is SGHDN and CDR2 is FVKESK in the germline V gene. The full variable domain, rest sourced from reference TRBV14 and TRBJ2-7, is EAGVTQFPSHSVIEKGQTVTLRCDPISGHDNLYWYRRVMGKEIKFLLHFVKESKQDESGMPNNRFLAERTGGTYSTLKVQPAELEDSGVYFCASSRGRYAYEQYFGPGTRLTVT.

This chain links TRBV5-8 with TRBJ2-2, with TRBD1 matching over 7 bases. This CDR3 spans 13 amino acids. Losses at the gene ends were 4 bases for V and 6 bases for J; bases not matched to a gene: 3. The germline V gene encodes CDR1 SGHTS and CDR2 YDEGEE. CDR3 protein: CASSNTGAGELFF. The DNA of the CDR3 is TGTGCCAGCAGCAATACAGGGGCCGGGGAGCTGTTTTTT.

The chain uses TRBV18 and TRBJ1-4, with D unclear. Germline lookup yields CDR1 KGHSH and CDR2 LQKENI. The CDR3 extends over 15 amino acids. The V end was cut by 3 bases, the J end by 5 bases, with 13 bases between. The CDR3 is CASSPQAAINEKLFF. CDR3 nucleotides: TGTGCCAGCTCACCCCAGGCAGCCATAAATGAAAAACTGTTTTTT.

The chain employs TRBV7-3 and TRBJ2-3; TRBD2 matches 11 bases. This CDR3 comprises 18 residues. Germline CDR1 SGHTA, CDR2 FQGTGA. V lost 2 bases, J lost 1 base, and 8 bases stayed unmatched. The CDR3 loop reads CASSLRASGGIRTDTQYF. For the CDR3, the DNA is TGTGCCAGCAGCTTACGGGCTAGCGGGGGGATTCGCACAGATACGCAGTATTTT.

The chain couples TRBV5-4 to TRBJ2-7; possibly TRBD1 or TRBD2 for D (5 bases each). The germline CDR1 and CDR2 sequences are SGHNT and YYREEE (reference sequence). The CDR3 totals 15 residues. V gave up 4 bases and J gave up 3 bases, with 17 bases separating them. The CDR3 nucleotides are TGTGCCAGCAGCGCCTACCGGGGCGGCCTCTACGAGCAGTACTTC. It specifies CASSAYRGGLYEQYF.

This chain uses TRBV7-9 with TRBJ2-5, with unresolved D. In germline, CDR1 is SEHNR, CDR2 FQNEAQ (reference sequence). There are 14 residues in the CDR3. The V end was cut by 3 bases, the J end by 2 bases, with 10 bases between. The CDR3 nucleotides read TGTGCCAGCAGCTTTCAGACTCATCAAGAGACCCAGTACTTC. It yields the protein CASSFQTHQETQYF.

V is TRBV2 and J is TRBJ1-2, with TRBD1 matching 9 bases. Germline CDR1 reads SNHLY; CDR2 reads FYNNEI. V lost 5 bases, J lost 6 bases, and 4 bases stayed unmatched. The CDR3 extends over 13 amino acids. The CDR3 loop is CASSRTGEDGYTF. CDR3 sequence (DNA): TGTGCCAGCAGTCGGACAGGGGAAGATGGCTACACCTTC.

The genes are TRBV19 and TRBJ1-2, with D possibly being TRBD1 (5 bases). Trimming pared 3 bases from V and 1 base from J, leaving 15 bases between. The length of the CDR3 is 16 residues. CDR1 is LNHDA and CDR2 is SQIVND in the germline V gene (reference sequence). Here the CDR3 reads CASSMIWQGLNYGYTF. CDR3 coding DNA: TGTGCCAGTAGTATGATATGGCAGGGCCTTAACTATGGCTACACCTTC.

This clone was counted a single time. This chain uses TRBV2 with TRBJ1-1; 8 positions agree with TRBD1. Germline trimming cut 5 bases from V and 0 bases from J; bases unmatched to any gene: 5. The CDR3 loop spans 15 amino acids. Germline assignment: CDR1 SNHLY and CDR2 FYNNEI. DNA of the CDR3: TGTGCCAGCAGTACCGGACAGGGAATGAACACTGAAGCTTTCTTT. Protein sequence: CASSTGQGMNTEAFF. Based on the CDR3 plus reference TRBV2 and TRBJ1-1, the full variable domain is EPEVTQTPSHQVTQMGQEVILRCVPISNHLYFYWYRQILGQKVEFLVSFYNNEISEKSEIFDDQFSVERPDGSNFTLKIRSTKLEDSAMYFCASSTGQGMNTEAFFGQGTRLTVV.